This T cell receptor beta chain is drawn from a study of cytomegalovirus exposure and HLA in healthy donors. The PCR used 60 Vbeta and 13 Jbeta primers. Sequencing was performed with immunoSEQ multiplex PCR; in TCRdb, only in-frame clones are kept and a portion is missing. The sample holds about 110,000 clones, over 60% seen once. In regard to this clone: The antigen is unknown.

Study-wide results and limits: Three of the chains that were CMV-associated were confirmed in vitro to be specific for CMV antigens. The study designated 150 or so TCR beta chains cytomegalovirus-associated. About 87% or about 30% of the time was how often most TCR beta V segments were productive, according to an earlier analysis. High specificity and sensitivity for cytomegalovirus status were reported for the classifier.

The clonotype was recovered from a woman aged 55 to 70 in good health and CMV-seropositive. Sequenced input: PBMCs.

CDR3 in amino acids: CASSLGFSGSFETQYF. CDR3 nucleotide sequence: TGTGCCAGCAGCTTAGGCTTCAGCGGGAGCTTTGAGACCCAGTACTTC. The gene calls are TRBV7-3 and TRBJ2-5; 8 nucleotides agree with TRBD2. Unmatched junction bases numbered 10, after V lost 2 bases and J lost 5 bases. Germline V gene sequence: CDR1 SGHTA, CDR2 FQGTGA. The length of the CDR3 is 16 residues.